This T cell receptor beta chain was sequenced for a study of blood T cells in healthy people across ages. Findings and caveats of the study: Higher naive T cell percentage went strongly together with higher TCR beta diversity.

Sample-barcoded 5' priming and a J-beta primer mix drove a second PCR of about 7 to 12 cycles. A 12-random-nucleotide template-switch adaptor tagged each cDNA molecule. Each CDR3 protein is one row after TCRdb ran MiXCR on the 5' RACE reads. The sample carries about 1,800,000 distinct CDR3 sequences, under 30% recorded once. Germline V gives CDR1 SGHVS, CDR2 FNYEAQ. The CDR3 is made up of 16 amino acids. V was clipped by 5 bases and J by 7 bases, with 23 bases between them. This clonotype showed up just a few times. Its antigen remains unidentified. The TCR was taken from a woman aged 25 to 39 in good health. The chain is built from TRBV7-6 and TRBJ2-5, with D perhaps being TRBD1 or TRBD2 (5 bases each). The sequencing sample was made of blood. The CDR3 loop reads CASSLSGTTSGGTQYF. CDR3 DNA sequence: TGTGCCAGCAGCCTCTCGGGGACCACGAGTGGAGGGACCCAGTACTTC.